This entry concerns a single TCR beta chain. The antigen is not known. The data were obtained in a study of T cells in Graves' hyperthyroidism and ophthalmopathy. Study findings and constraints: Clonotypes that were expanded in thyroid above 0.001 mostly appeared in blood too.

Absent ophthalmopathy progression within 18 months defined stable Graves' hyperthyroidism. Exclusion criteria comprised uncontrolled infection, other autoimmune disease, pregnancy or lactation. Thyroid ultrasound and orbital computed tomography, with clinical symptoms and serum thyroxine and TRAb, informed diagnoses. From RNA transcripts, TCR beta CDR3 regions were amplified. The HTBI set primed first-round TCR CDR3 RT-PCR. Each CDR3 protein is one row after TCRdb ran MiXCR on the multiplex PCR reads. The table shows 350,000 to 400,000 distinct CDR3 sequences, with over 15% occurring only once. The TCR was taken from a woman between 18 and 29 years old with Graves' hyperthyroidism. Sequenced: blood.

DNA of the CDR3: TGCGCCAGCAGCCAAGCTCCGGGACAGTATATCCAGGAGACCCAGTACTTC. Residues: CASSQAPGQYIQETQYF. J is TRBJ2-5 and V is TRBV4-1; 7 nucleotides line up with TRBD1. This CDR3 is built from 17 residues. The junction had 13 bases not matched to a gene; V was cut back by 1 base and J by 5 bases. The germline gives CDR1 MGHRA, CDR2 YSYEKL.